These 15 T cell receptor beta chains came from one sample sequenced in a study of T cell repertoires in cytomegalovirus infection. No antigen has been assigned to these receptors. Each CDR3 protein gets one entry after TCRdb re-called the reads with MiXCR. This table has roughly 80,000 distinct CDR3 sequences, approximately 24% appearing once. The specimen was CD8+ T cells from cultured PBMCs, collected from culture after CMV antigen stimulation. These TCRs come from a human donor in good health (CMV status not recorded). Some clones in this sample may be carry-over from other donors' samples.

J is TRBJ1-4 and V is TRBV10-3; no definite D call. The germline gives CDR1 ENHRY, CDR2 SYGVKD. Trimming took off 3 bases at V and 1 base at J, with 6 bases between the two ends. The CDR3 is 14 residues long. CDR3: CAISDQKTNEKLFF. The CDR3, as DNA: TGTGCCATCAGTGACCAGAAAACTAATGAAAAACTGTTTTTT.

This rearrangement joins TRBV6-2 or TRBV6-3 to TRBJ2-4, with TRBD2 matching over 10 bases. CDR3 size: 13 residues. CDR1 is MNHEY, CDR2 SVGEGT, per germline. V lost 7 bases to trimming and J lost 7 bases; unmatched junction nucleotides: 4. CDR3 nucleotides: TGTGCCAGCACGGGGACTAGCGTTAACATTCAGTACTTC. This codes for CASTGTSVNIQYF.

This clonotype came up a few times. The chain uses TRBV6-2 or TRBV6-3 and TRBJ2-3; possibly TRBD1 or TRBD2 for D (6 bases each). V lost 1 base, J lost 2 bases, and 7 bases lay in between. CDR1 and CDR2 (germline): MNHEY, SVGEGT. The CDR3 sequence is 14 residues long. The CDR3 sequence is CASSYWGATDTQYF. CDR3 DNA sequence: TGTGCCAGCAGTTACTGGGGGGCCACAGATACGCAGTATTTT.

This clonotype was recorded at least ten times. This chain joins TRBV11-2 and TRBJ2-1; possible D gene TRBD1, 6 bases. CDR1 is SGHAT and CDR2 is FQNNGV in the germline V gene. Trimming shortened V by 2 bases and J by 2 bases, and 13 bases separated the two germline ends. CDR3 length: 16 residues. Here the CDR3 reads CASSLSGQQPYNEQFF. DNA of the CDR3: TGTGCCAGCAGCTTATCCGGACAGCAGCCCTACAATGAGCAGTTCTTC.

The table lists this clonotype with a few counts. This sequence joins TRBV7-9 and TRBJ2-1, with TRBD2 matching 16 bases. This CDR3 is built from 17 residues. After removal of 9 bases from V and 0 bases from J, the junction contained 5 bases not matched to a gene. Germline V gene sequence: CDR1 SEHNR, CDR2 FQNEAQ (reference sequence). The CDR3 is CASMGLAGGYSYNEQFF. CDR3 DNA: TGTGCCAGTATGGGACTAGCGGGGGGGTACTCCTACAATGAGCAGTTCTTC. Full variable domain (outside the CDR3, taken from reference TRBV7-9 and TRBJ2-1): DTGVSQNPRHKITKRGQNVTFRCDPISEHNRLYWYRQTLGQGPEFLTYFQNEAQLEKSRLLSDRFSAERPKGSFSTLEIQRTEQGDSAMYLCASMGLAGGYSYNEQFFGPGTRLTVL.

This clonotype was detected a few times. The chain links TRBV5-1 to TRBJ2-7, with 13 nucleotides matching TRBD2. V trimming: 3 bases; J trimming: 5 bases; junction bases outside the gene matches: 2. The germline CDR1 and CDR2 sequences are SGHRS and YFSETQ. The CDR3 is 14 residues long. The CDR3 sequence: CASSSGLAGDEQYF. The CDR3, as DNA: TGCGCCAGCAGCTCCGGACTAGCGGGAGACGAGCAGTACTTC.

This clonotype was picked up a small number of times. The chain is built from TRBV19 and TRBJ1-6; TRBD1 might be the D (5 bases). V gave up 6 bases and J gave up 4 bases, with 13 bases separating them. CDR3 length: 15 residues. Germline CDR1 and CDR2: LNHDA and SQIVND (reference sequence). The CDR3 region has the DNA TGTGCCAGTAGCCCTGTGACAGAATATAATTCACCCCTCCACTTT. This encodes CASSPVTEYNSPLHF.

The V and J genes are TRBV7-6 and TRBJ2-2, with D unresolved. CDR1 and CDR2 (germline): SGHVS, FNYEAQ. CDR3 length equals 16 residues. V lost 4 bases, J lost 0 bases, and 12 bases lay in between. CDR3 sequence (DNA): TGTGCCAGCAGCTCGGACGACAACTCGAACACCGGGGAGCTGTTTTTT. Translating gives CASSSDDNSNTGELFF.

This clonotype has a count of ten or more. The chain is built from TRBV7-2 and TRBJ2-7; 9 nucleotides align to TRBD2. Losses at the gene ends were 5 bases for V and 5 bases for J; bases not matched to a gene: 4. Germline CDR1 and CDR2: SGHTA and FQGNSA. There are 13 residues in the CDR3. CDR3 region: CASSQRLADEQYF. The CDR3 region has the DNA TGTGCCAGCAGCCAACGACTAGCGGACGAGCAGTACTTC. Drawing the rest from reference TRBV7-2 and TRBJ2-7, the complete variable domain is GAGVSQSPSNKVTEKGKDVELRCDPISGHTALYWYRQSLGQGLEFLIYFQGNSAPDKSGLPSDRFSAERTGGSVSTLTIQRTQQEDSAVYLCASSQRLADEQYFGPGTRLTVT.

There are a few counts of this clonotype. The genes are TRBV10-3 and TRBJ2-5; D is undetermined. Germline CDR1 reads ENHRY; CDR2 reads SYGVKD. The CDR3 runs to 14 residues. V was pared by 3 bases and J by 1 base, with 9 bases between. In DNA, the CDR3 is TGTGCCATCAGTGACCGGACGGTCCAAGAGACCCAGTACTTC. Protein sequence: CAISDRTVQETQYF.

This rearrangement joins TRBV5-6 to TRBJ2-3; possible D gene TRBD1, 6 bases. Germline CDR1 and CDR2: SGHDT and YYEEEE. The CDR3 has 16 amino acids. The V and J ends lost 4 bases and 4 bases respectively, with 19 bases between them. CDR3 in DNA: TGTGCCAGCAGCGGTTTTACGGGACAAGGCGCAGATACGCAGTATTTT. Translated: CASSGFTGQGADTQYF.

Only a few counts were recorded for this clonotype. The V and J genes are TRBV4-3 and TRBJ1-4; 7 bases match TRBD1. There are 15 residues in the CDR3. Germline values: CDR1 LGHNA, CDR2 YSLEER. J was trimmed by 10 bases and V by 4 bases; bases with no gene match: 12. CDR3 nucleotides: TGCGCCAGCAGCCGGGGGGGACTGTCAGGGGGAAAACTGTTTTTT. It specifies CASSRGGLSGGKLFF.

This clonotype was seen ten or more times. The chain recombines TRBV20-1 with TRBJ2-1, with 7 bases matching TRBD1. The ends lost 3 bases at V and 16 bases at J; junction bases unmatched: 15. The CDR3 consists of 13 residues. Germline loops: CDR1 DFQATT, CDR2 SNEGSKA (reference sequence). The CDR3 coding sequence is TGCAGTGCTAGGGAAGACAGGACAGGAATTCGATTCTTC. It is translated as CSAREDRTGIRFF.

This clonotype was observed once. This CDR3 reads CASSEGKGREYF. The CDR3 bases are TGTGCCAGCAGTGAAGGGAAGGGAAGGGAGTACTTC. The chain carries TRBV2 and TRBJ2-7; D is undetermined. The CDR3 contains 12 residues. V lost 1 base and J 11 bases, leaving 12 bases between the germline ends. CDR1 SNHLY and CDR2 FYNNEI come from the germline V gene.

To note about this clonotype: A much more abundant neighbour one base away suggests this may be a read error. V is TRBV7-2 and J is TRBJ2-1, with D unclear. CDR1 is SGHTA and CDR2 is FQGNSA in the germline V gene. The CDR3 spans 13 residues. The V end lost 0 bases, the J end lost 7 bases, and 7 bases lay between the germline ends. The CDR3 reads CTSSLALGNEQFF. For the CDR3, the DNA is TGTACCAGCAGCTTAGCGCTAGGAAATGAGCAGTTCTTC.